This T cell receptor beta chain appears in the sequencing data of a study of spatial heterogeneity in lung cancer. In TCRdb, the 5' RACE reads were re-called with MiXCR into one record per CDR3 protein. The table records roughly 49,000 distinct CDR3 sequences, roughly 7.5% of them present only once. Germline CDR1 LNHDA, CDR2 SQIVND (reference sequence). The V end was cut by 5 bases, the J end by 10 bases, with 17 bases between. The CDR3 consists of 13 residues. Time point indicated: sample taken at primary tumor resection. The sequenced material consisted of unsorted whole RNA from tumor, nontumor lung or frozen PBMC.

The receptor was derived from a female donor with early-stage non-small cell lung cancer. The chain combines TRBV19 with TRBJ1-1; D is perhaps TRBD1 (5 bases). The sequencing here drew on PBMCs, taken at surgery. CDR3 bases: TGTGCCAGTAGTCAAGGGAGACAGCGGCCAGCTTTCTTT. Protein product: CASSQGRQRPAFF.